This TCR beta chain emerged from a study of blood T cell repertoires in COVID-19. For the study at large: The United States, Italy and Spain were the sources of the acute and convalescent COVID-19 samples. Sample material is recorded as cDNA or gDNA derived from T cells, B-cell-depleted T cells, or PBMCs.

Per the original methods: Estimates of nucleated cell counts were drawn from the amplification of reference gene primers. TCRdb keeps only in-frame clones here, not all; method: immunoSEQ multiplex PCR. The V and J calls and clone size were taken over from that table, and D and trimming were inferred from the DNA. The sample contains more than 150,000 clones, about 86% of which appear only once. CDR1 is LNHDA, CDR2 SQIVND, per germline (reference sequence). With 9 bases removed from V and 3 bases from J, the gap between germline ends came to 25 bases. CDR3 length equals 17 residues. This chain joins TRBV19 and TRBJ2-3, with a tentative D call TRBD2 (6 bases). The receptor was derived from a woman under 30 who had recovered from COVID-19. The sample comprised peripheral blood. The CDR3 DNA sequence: TGTGCCAGCAGACCGGGAGATGAGATTGAGGGGACAGATACGCAGTATTTT. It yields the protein CASRPGDEIEGTDTQYF.